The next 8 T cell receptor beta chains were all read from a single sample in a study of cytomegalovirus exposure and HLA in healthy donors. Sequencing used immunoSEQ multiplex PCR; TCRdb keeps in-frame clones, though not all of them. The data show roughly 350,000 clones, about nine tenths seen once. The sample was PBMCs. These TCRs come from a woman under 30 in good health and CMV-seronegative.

The CDR3 DNA is TGTGCCAGCAGTTACTTTCAGGGGGCACGGGGGGAGCTGTTTTTT. This translates into CASSYFQGARGELFF. This chain uses TRBV6-5 with TRBJ2-2; 8 bases are shared with TRBD1. V dropped 1 base and J dropped 8; count of bases not matched to a gene: 6. Germline V gene data show CDR1 as MNHEY and CDR2 as SVGAGI. The CDR3 contains 15 residues.

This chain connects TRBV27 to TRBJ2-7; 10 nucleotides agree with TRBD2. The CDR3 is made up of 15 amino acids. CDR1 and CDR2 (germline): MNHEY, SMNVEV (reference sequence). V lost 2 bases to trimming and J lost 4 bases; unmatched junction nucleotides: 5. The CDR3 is CASSLGGLADYEQYF. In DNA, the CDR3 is TGTGCCAGCAGTTTAGGAGGACTAGCGGATTACGAGCAGTACTTC.

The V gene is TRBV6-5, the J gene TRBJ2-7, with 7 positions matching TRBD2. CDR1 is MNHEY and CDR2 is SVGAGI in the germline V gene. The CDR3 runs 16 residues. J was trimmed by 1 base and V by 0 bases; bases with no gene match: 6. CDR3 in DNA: TGTGCCAGCAGTTACTCTTCTCTAGCGGAGTCCTACGAGCAGTACTTC. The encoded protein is CASSYSSLAESYEQYF.

The CDR3 region is CASSSEGISRRTEAFF. The CDR3 DNA follows: TGTGCCAGCAGTTCCGAGGGAATTTCCCGGAGGACTGAAGCTTTCTTT. The rearrangement uses TRBV6-5 and TRBJ1-1; no reliable D call. V lost 4 bases and J 5 bases, leaving 20 bases between the germline ends. This CDR3 spans 16 amino acids. Germline lookup yields CDR1 MNHEY and CDR2 SVGAGI.

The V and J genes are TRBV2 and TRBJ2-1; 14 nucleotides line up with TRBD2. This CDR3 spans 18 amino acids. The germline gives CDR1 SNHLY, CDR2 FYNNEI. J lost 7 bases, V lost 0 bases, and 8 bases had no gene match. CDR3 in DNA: TGTGCCAGCAGTGAAGCGCTGACTAGCGGGAGGGTTCTGAATGAGCAGTTCTTC. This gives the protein CASSEALTSGRVLNEQFF.

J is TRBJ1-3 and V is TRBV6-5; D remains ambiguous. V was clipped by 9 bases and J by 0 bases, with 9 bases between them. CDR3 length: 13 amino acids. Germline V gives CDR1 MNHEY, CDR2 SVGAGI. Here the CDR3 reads CASRTPSGNTIYF. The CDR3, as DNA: TGTGCCAGTCGTACTCCCTCTGGAAACACCATATATTTT.

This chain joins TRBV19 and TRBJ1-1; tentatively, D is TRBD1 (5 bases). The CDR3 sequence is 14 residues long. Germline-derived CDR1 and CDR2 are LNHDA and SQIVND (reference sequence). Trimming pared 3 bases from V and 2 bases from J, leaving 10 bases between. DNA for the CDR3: TGTGCCAGTAGTATGGGGGGAACCAACACTGAAGCTTTCTTT. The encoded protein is CASSMGGTNTEAFF.

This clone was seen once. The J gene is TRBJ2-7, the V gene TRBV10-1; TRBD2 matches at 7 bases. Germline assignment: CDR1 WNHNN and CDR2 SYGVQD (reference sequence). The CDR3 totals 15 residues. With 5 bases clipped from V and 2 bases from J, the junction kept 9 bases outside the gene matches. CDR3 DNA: TGCGCCAGCAGTAATTCTACGGGGGGACCCTACGAGCAGTACTTC. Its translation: CASSNSTGGPYEQYF.